This TCR beta chain is drawn from a study of identical twins. Study outcomes and limitations: Among out-of-frame alpha sequences shared by twins, low generation probability occurred in excess. It was cross-sectional statistical analysis, not following the same donors, that the conclusions relied on. With abundant cord blood beta clonotypes, insertions were fewer; memory repertoires showed no such pattern.

This CDR3 is 17 amino acids long. Germline lookup yields CDR1 ENHRY and CDR2 SYGVKD. Trimming cost V 3 bases and J 9 bases; bases outside gene matches: 10. A remark on this clonotype: The antigen remains unidentified.

TCRdb ran MiXCR on the 5' RACE reads and lists one entry per CDR3 protein. The sample has 18,000 or so distinct CDR3 sequences; roughly 71% are singletons. Healthy Caucasians provided all donations. The chain uses TRBV10-3 and TRBJ2-2, with 13 positions matching TRBD2. The receptor was derived from a woman under 30 in good health. This table probably holds off-target reads from a library built for another chain. Sequences were obtained from memory (CD45RO+) T cells sorted from blood. The CDR3 loop is CAISDTNGLAGDRELFF. The CDR3 bases are TGTGCCATCAGTGATACGAACGGACTAGCGGGAGATCGGGAGCTGTTTTTT.